This TCR beta chain was identified during a study of cytomegalovirus exposure and HLA in healthy donors. Trimming left V 1 base short and J 0 bases short, with 9 bases between. Germline V CDR1 and CDR2: SGHTA, FQGNSA. The CDR3 runs to 15 residues. Comments on this clone: Antigen specificity is unknown.

Researchers ran the PCR with 60 Vbeta and 13 Jbeta primers. Some clones are missing from TCRdb's copy, which holds only in-frame ones; the method was immunoSEQ multiplex PCR. Of 110,000 or so clones listed, approximately 82% were seen once; the top ten hold more than 6.5%. Each of the donors was a healthy bone marrow donor. Study results and caveats: An analysis that was carried out later associated some 17,000 TCR beta sequences with HLA alleles at 0.05 false discovery rate. From TCR beta sequences, most subjects' HLA-A and HLA-B alleles were reportedly predicted accurately. A later analysis reportedly found fewer N-insertions in an Asian-associated ancestry cluster than the roughly 670-donor mean.

Source material: PBMCs. The receptor's source is a man aged 35-49 years in good health and CMV-seropositive. The chain links TRBV7-2 to TRBJ1-1; no reliable D call. Here the CDR3 reads CASSLVRVMNTEAFF. The CDR3 coding sequence is TGTGCCAGCAGCTTAGTGCGGGTCATGAACACTGAAGCTTTCTTT.